Given below is one T cell receptor (beta chain) in context. Its antigen is not known. Produced via immunoSEQ multiplex PCR; TCRdb's table is partial and in-frame only. The sample gives around 100,000 clones, 75% to 85% of which show up once; approximately 7.3% is in the top ten. Trimming took 1 base from V and 6 from J, leaving 7 bases between them. In germline, CDR1 is LGHNA, CDR2 YSLEER. This CDR3 is built from 13 residues. This record belongs to a study of radiation and T cells in renal cell carcinoma. Study-level results: From baseline, blood top tumor clonotypes peaked at 2 weeks post-radiation.

Time point defined: blood 4 weeks post-SBRT, at nephrectomy. Treatment given: 15 Gy SBRT to primary tumor, nephrectomy 4 weeks later. Nephrectomy followed 15 Gy stereotactic body radiation by 4 weeks. Serial blood draws occurred at baseline and 2 and 4 weeks post-SBRT. The tumor was a clear cell renal cell carcinoma. This TCR came from a man in his 60s with renal cell carcinoma. The chain has TRBV4-3 and TRBJ2-4; D uncertain. The sample here was blood, taken from a patient whose treatment included radiotherapy and nephrectomy. The CDR3 DNA is TGCGCCAGCAGCCAAGGAGTGGGAAACATTCAGTACTTC. Protein product: CASSQGVGNIQYF.